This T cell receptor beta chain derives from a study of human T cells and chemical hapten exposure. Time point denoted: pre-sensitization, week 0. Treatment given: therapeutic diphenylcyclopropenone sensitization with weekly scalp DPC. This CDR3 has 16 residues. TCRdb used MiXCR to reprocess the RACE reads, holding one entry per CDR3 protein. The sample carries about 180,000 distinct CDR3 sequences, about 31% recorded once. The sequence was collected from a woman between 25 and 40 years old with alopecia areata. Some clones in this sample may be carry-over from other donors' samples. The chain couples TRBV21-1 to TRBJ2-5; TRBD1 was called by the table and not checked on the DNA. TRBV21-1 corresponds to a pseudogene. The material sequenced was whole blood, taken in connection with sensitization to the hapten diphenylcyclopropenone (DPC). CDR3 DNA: TGTGCCAGCAGCAACGGGGAGGGACAGTCCCAAGAGACCCAGTACTTC. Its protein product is CASSNGEGQSQETQYF.